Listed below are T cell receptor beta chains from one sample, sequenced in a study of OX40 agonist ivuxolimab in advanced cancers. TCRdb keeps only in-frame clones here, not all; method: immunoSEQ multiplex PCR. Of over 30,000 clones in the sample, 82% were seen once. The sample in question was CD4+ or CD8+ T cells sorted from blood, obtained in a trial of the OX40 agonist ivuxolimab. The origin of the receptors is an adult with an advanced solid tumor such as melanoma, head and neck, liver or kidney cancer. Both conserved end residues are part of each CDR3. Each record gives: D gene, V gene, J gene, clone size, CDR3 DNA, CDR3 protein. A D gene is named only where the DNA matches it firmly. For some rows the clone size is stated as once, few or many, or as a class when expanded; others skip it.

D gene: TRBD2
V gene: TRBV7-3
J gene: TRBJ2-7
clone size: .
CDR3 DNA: TGTGCCAGCAGCTTAGATGGAACTAGCGGTCCCGAGCAGTACTTC
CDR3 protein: CASSLDGTSGPEQYF

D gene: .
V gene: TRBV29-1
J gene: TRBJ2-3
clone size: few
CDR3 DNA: TGCAGCGTTATCGGGAGAGGGGGGTTAGATACGCAGTATTTT
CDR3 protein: CSVIGRGGLDTQYF

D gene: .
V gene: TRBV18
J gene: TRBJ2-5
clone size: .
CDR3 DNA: TGTGCCAGCTCACTAACGCCGGTGGGGGGAGGAGTAGAGCAGTACTTC
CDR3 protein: CASSLTPVGGGVEQYF

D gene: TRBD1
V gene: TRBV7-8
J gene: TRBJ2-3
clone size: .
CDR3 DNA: TGTGCCAGCAGCCAAGACAGGGTTAGGACAGATACGCAGTATTTT
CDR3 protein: CASSQDRVRTDTQYF

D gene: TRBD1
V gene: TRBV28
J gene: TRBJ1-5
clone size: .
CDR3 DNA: TGTGCCAGCAGTACCCCGGGACAGGGCGTAAGTCAGCCCCAGCATTTT
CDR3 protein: CASSTPGQGVSQPQHF

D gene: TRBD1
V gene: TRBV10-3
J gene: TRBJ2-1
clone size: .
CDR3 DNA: TGTGCCACGAAACAGGGGGCGGTGGCTAGTCTTGAGGATGAGCAGTTCTTC
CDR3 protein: CATKQGAVASLEDEQFF

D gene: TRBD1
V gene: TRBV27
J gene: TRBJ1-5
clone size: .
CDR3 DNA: TGTGCCAGCAGTTGGGGGACAGGGAGAGATCAGCCCCAGCATTTT
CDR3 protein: CASSWGTGRDQPQHF

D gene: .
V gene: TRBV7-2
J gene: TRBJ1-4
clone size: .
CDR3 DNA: TGTGCCAGCAGCTTATCATCCGGAACTAATGAAAAACTGTTTTTT
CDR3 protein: CASSLSSGTNEKLFF

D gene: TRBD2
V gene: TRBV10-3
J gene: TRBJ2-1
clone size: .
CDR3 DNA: TGTGCCATCTTTTCTAGCGGGAGGGATGAGCAGTTCTTC
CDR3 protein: CAIFSSGRDEQFF

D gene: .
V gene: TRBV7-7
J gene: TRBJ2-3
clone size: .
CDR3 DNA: TGTGCTAGCGACACAGATACGCAGTATTTT
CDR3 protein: CASDTDTQYF

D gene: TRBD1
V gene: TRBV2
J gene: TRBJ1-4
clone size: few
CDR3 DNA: TGTGCCAGCAGTTCCGGGACAGGGGTGGAAAAACTGTTTTTT
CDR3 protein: CASSSGTGVEKLFF

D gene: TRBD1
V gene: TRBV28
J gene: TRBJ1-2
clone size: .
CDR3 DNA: TGTGCCAGCAGTCCTAGGACAGGGAGAGGCTACACCTTC
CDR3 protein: CASSPRTGRGYTF

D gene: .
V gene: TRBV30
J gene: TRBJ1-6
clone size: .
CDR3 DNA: TGTGCCTGGAATGGACAGCCTAATTCACCCCTCCACTTT
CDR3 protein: CAWNGQPNSPLHF

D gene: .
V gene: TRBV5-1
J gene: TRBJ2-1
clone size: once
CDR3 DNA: TGCGCCAGCAGCCCCTTAGGTGATGCCGACAATGAGCAGTTCTTC
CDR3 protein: CASSPLGDADNEQFF

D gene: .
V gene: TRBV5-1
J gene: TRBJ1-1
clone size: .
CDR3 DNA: TGCGCCAGCACCCCTTACCATCGGACGGCGAACACTGAAGCTTTCTTT
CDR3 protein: CASTPYHRTANTEAFF

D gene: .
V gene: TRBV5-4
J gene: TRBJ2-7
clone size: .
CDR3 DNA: TGTGCCAGCAGCTCCCGACAGTATCCCTACGAGCAGTACTTC
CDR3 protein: CASSSRQYPYEQYF

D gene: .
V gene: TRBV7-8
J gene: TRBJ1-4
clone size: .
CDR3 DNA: TGTGCCAGCAGCTTCTCCGGTGGGGGGGGAGGTGAAAAACTGTTTTTT
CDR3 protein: CASSFSGGGGGEKLFF

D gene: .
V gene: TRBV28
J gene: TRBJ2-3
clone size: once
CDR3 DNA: TGTGCCAGCAGGACCTCTACAGATACGCAGTATTTT
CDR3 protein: CASRTSTDTQYF

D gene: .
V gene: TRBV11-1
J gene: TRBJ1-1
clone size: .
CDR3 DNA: TGTGCCAGCAGCGCAGGGGACGTAGGGATGAACACTGAAGCTTTCTTT
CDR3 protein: CASSAGDVGMNTEAFF

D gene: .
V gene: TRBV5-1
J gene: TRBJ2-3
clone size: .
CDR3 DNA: TGCGCCAGCAGCTTGGGAACTAGCACAGATACGCAGTATTTT
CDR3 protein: CASSLGTSTDTQYF

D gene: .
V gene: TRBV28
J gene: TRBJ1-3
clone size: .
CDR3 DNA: TGTGCCAGCAGTTTTTCCAGGATCTACTCTGGAAACACCATATATTTT
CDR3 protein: CASSFSRIYSGNTIYF

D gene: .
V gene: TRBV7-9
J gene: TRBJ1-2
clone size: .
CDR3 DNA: TGTGCCAGCAGCTTAGTGGGGCTGGGGTATGGCTACACCTTC
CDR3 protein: CASSLVGLGYGYTF

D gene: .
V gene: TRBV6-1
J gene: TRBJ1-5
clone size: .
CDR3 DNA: TGTGCCAGCGTAGAGGGCAGCAATCAGCCCCAGCATTTT
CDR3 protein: CASVEGSNQPQHF

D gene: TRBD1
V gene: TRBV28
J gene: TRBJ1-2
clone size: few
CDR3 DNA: TGTGCCAGCAGGGACAGGGGGATACAATATGGCTACACCTTC
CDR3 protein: CASRDRGIQYGYTF

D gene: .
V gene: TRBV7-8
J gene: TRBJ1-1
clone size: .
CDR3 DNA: TGTGCCAGCAGCCTAGCAAAGGACACTGAAGCTTTCTTT
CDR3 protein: CASSLAKDTEAFF

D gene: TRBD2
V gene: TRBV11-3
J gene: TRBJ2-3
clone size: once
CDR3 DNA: TGTGCCAGCAGCCCTAGTACAGGGCGGGGGGACACAGATACGCAGTATTTT
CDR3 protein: CASSPSTGRGDTDTQYF

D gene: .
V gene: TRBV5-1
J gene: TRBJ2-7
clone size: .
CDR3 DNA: TGCGCCAGCAGCTTGGATGTCGGTAAAGGCATCGGCGAGCAGTACTTC
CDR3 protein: CASSLDVGKGIGEQYF

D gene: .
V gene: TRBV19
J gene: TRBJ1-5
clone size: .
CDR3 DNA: TGTGCCAGTACTATAGAAAGCAATCAGCCCCAGCATTTT
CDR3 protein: CASTIESNQPQHF

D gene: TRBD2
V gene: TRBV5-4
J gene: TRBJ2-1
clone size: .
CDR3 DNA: TGTGCCAGCAGCTTATCGACTAGCGGGGGGCGGGTGTTTTACAATGAGCAGTTCTTC
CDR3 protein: CASSLSTSGGRVFYNEQFF

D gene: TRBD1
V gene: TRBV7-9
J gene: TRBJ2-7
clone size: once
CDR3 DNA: TGTGCCAGCAGCTCCCTAACAGTGGGACAGGGGAACACCGAGCAGTACTTC
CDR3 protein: CASSSLTVGQGNTEQYF

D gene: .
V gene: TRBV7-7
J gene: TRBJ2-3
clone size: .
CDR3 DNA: TGTGCTAGCAGCCCACAGCCGGGGGACACGCAGTATTTT
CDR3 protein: CASSPQPGDTQYF

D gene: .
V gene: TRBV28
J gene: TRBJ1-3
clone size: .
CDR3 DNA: TGTGCCAGCCAAGGGGGGGTTGTGGACACCATATATTTT
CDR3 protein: CASQGGVVDTIYF

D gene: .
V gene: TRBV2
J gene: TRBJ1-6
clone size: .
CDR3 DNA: TGTGCCAGCAAAGTAACGGGCGGATATAATTCACCCCTCCACTTT
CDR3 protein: CASKVTGGYNSPLHF

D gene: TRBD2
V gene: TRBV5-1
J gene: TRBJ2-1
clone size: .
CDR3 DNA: TGCGCCAGCAGCTCCGCCCCGGCTAGCGGGGTGAATGAGCAGTTCTTC
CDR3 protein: CASSSAPASGVNEQFF

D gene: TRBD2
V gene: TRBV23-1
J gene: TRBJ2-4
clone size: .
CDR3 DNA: TGCGCCAGCTCCCCTCGGGGGGGCGCCAAAAACATTCAGTACTTC
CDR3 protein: CASSPRGGAKNIQYF

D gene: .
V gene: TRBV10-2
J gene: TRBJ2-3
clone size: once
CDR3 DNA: TGCGCCAGCAGTGAGACGGAGGGTTGGGATACGCAGTATTTT
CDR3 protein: CASSETEGWDTQYF

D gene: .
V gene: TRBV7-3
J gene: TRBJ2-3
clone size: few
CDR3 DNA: TGTGCCAGCAGCTCAACAGGGCTCGATACGCAGTATTTT
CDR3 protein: CASSSTGLDTQYF

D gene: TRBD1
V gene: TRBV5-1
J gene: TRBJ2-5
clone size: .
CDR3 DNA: TGCGCCAGCAGCTTGGGACAGGGGGTTCGGGAGACCCAGTACTTC
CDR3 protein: CASSLGQGVRETQYF

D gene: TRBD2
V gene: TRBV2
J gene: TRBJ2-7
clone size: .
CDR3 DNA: TGTGCCAGCAGTGAATGGCGGGAGGATGATTACGAGCAGTACTTC
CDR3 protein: CASSEWREDDYEQYF

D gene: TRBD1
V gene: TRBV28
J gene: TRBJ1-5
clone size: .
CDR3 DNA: TGTGCCAGCAAACCAGGGGGCCCGCAGCCCCAGCATTTT
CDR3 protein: CASKPGGPQPQHF

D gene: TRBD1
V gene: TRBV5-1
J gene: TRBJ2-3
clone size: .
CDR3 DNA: TGCGCCAGCAGCTCGGGGACAGGGACCGCCGCGGCGCAGTATTTT
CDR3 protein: CASSSGTGTAAAQYF

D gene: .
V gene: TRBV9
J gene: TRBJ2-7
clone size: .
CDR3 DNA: TGTGCCAGCAGCGTAGGCTCCGGGACGTCTACCGAGCAGTACTTC
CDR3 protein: CASSVGSGTSTEQYF

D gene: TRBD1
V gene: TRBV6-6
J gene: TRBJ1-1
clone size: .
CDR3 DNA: TGTGCCAGCAGTTACTGGACAGGGAACACTGAAGCTTTCTTT
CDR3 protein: CASSYWTGNTEAFF

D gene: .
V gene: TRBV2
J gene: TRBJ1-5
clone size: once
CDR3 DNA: TGTGCCAGCAGGGTAAAAAATCAGCCCCAGCATTTT
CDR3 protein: CASRVKNQPQHF

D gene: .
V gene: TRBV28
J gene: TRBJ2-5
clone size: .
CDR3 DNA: TGTGCCAGCAGTTTACGCCCCTCCTTGGAGACCCAGTACTTC
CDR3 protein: CASSLRPSLETQYF

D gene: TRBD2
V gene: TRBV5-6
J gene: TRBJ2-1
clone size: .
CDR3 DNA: TGTGCCAGCAGCGGGGGGACTAGCAGATACAATGAGCAGTTCTTC
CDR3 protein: CASSGGTSRYNEQFF

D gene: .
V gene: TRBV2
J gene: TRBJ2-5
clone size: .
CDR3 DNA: TGTGCCAGCAGTGGTAGCGGCAGGGAGACCCAGTACTTC
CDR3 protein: CASSGSGRETQYF

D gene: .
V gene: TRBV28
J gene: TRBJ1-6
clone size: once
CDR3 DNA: TGTGCCAGCAGGGGCCTAAGAAGCTCCTATAATTCACCCCTCCACTTT
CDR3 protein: CASRGLRSSYNSPLHF

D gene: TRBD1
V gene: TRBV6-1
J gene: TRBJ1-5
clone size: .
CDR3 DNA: TGTGCCAGCAGTGATGAGGACAGGGTGGCTCAGCCCCAGCATTTT
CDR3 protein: CASSDEDRVAQPQHF

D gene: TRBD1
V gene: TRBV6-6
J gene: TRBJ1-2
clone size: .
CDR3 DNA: TGTGCCAGCAGCAGCACAGGGGCAGAGGGCTACACCTTC
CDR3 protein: CASSSTGAEGYTF

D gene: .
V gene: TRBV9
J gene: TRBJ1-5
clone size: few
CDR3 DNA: TGTGCCAGCAGCGGGGGGGCAGTTGGGAGCAATCAGCCCCAGCATTTT
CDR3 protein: CASSGGAVGSNQPQHF

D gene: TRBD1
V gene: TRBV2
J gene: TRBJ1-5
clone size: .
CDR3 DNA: TGTGCCAGCAGTGACCAGGGGGGCCAGCCCCAGCATTTT
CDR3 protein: CASSDQGGQPQHF

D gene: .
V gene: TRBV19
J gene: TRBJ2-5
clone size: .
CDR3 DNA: TGTGCCAGTAGTAATTATTCTCGAGTTGAGACCCAGTACTTC
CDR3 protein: CASSNYSRVETQYF